These T cell receptor beta chains were read from a single sample in a study of CD8+ T cells in alopecia areata. The table came from immunoSEQ multiplex PCR; TCRdb's copy has only in-frame clones and leaves some out. The sample has some 210,000 clones, roughly three fifths seen once. Sequencing was performed on CD4+ T cells sorted from blood, taken around week 42, from a patient treated with tofacitinib. The source is a human donor with alopecia areata. Both conserved end residues are part of each CDR3. The D gene is left open where the match is weak. Clone size, where shown, is once, few, many, or a class for clones that have expanded.

j_call	clone_size	v_call	d_call	cdr3_aa	cdr3_nt
TRBJ2-7	.	TRBV5-6	TRBD1	CASSQDRAFEQYF	TGTGCCAGCAGTCAGGACAGGGCGTTCGAGCAGTACTTC
TRBJ2-5	once	TRBV27	TRBD2	CASSLVAGTLYF	TGTGCCAGCAGTTTGGTAGCGGGGACACTTTACTTC
TRBJ2-7	.	TRBV7-2	.	CASSLAGGAFSEQYF	TGTGCCAGCAGCTTAGCAGGCGGAGCCTTCTCCGAGCAGTACTTC
TRBJ2-7	.	TRBV13	.	CASSSRDGVSYEQYF	TGTGCCAGCAGCTCGAGGGACGGCGTCTCCTACGAGCAGTACTTC
TRBJ1-6	.	TRBV2	TRBD1	CASSEGVRGGSSPLHF	TGTGCCAGCAGTGAAGGAGTGAGAGGGGGCAGTTCACCCCTCCACTTT
TRBJ1-6	.	TRBV15	.	CATSRGGLGSPLHF	TGTGCCACCAGCAGAGGGGGTTTAGGTTCACCCCTCCACTTT
TRBJ2-7	.	TRBV7-8	TRBD1	CASSLGQNYEQYF	TGTGCCAGCAGCTTGGGACAGAATTACGAGCAGTACTTC
TRBJ2-5	.	TRBV7-8	TRBD2	CASRGRGGQETQYF	TGTGCCAGCAGGGGACGGGGGGGTCAAGAGACCCAGTACTTC
TRBJ1-1	.	TRBV9	.	CASSVDRLNTEAFF	TGTGCCAGCAGCGTAGACAGATTGAACACTGAAGCTTTCTTT
TRBJ2-5	.	TRBV14	.	CASSQVKTQYF	TGTGCCAGCAGCCAAGTGAAGACCCAGTACTTC
TRBJ1-5	.	TRBV15	.	CATSRDLQPQHF	TGTGCCACCAGCAGAGATCTTCAGCCCCAGCATTTT
TRBJ2-6	.	TRBV13	.	CASSLGGSGANVLTF	TGTGCCAGCAGCTTGGGGGGCTCTGGGGCCAACGTCCTGACTTTC
TRBJ2-7	few	TRBV29-1	TRBD1	CSVARGKDEQYF	TGCAGCGTTGCCAGGGGGAAGGACGAGCAGTACTTC
TRBJ2-5	.	TRBV10-3	.	CAISERDFGQETQYF	TGTGCCATCAGTGAGAGGGACTTCGGCCAAGAGACCCAGTACTTC
TRBJ2-7	.	TRBV10-3	TRBD1	CAISARDRASLTYYEQYF	TGTGCCATCAGTGCCCGGGACAGGGCCTCCCTGACCTACTACGAGCAGTACTTC
TRBJ2-7	.	TRBV19	.	CASSPNYRAGYEQYF	TGTGCCAGTAGTCCGAACTACAGGGCCGGCTACGAGCAGTACTTC
TRBJ2-5	.	TRBV20-1	.	CSARDKETQYF	TGCAGTGCTAGAGATAAGGAGACCCAGTACTTC
TRBJ1-5	once	TRBV5-1	TRBD1	CASSEGANQPQHF	TGCGCCAGCAGTGAGGGGGCCAATCAGCCCCAGCATTTT
TRBJ2-4	few	TRBV15	TRBD1	CATKDRGQNIQYF	TGTGCCACCAAAGACAGGGGTCAAAACATTCAGTACTTC
TRBJ1-3	few	TRBV7-8	.	CASSLTPGTGNTIYF	TGTGCCAGCAGCTTAACACCCGGGACTGGAAACACCATATATTTT
TRBJ2-1	.	TRBV6-5	.	CASRQGNNEQFF	TGTGCCAGCAGACAAGGTAACAATGAGCAGTTCTTC
TRBJ1-2	.	TRBV4-3	.	CASSQAGSGYTF	TGCGCCAGCAGCCAAGCTGGTAGTGGCTACACCTTC